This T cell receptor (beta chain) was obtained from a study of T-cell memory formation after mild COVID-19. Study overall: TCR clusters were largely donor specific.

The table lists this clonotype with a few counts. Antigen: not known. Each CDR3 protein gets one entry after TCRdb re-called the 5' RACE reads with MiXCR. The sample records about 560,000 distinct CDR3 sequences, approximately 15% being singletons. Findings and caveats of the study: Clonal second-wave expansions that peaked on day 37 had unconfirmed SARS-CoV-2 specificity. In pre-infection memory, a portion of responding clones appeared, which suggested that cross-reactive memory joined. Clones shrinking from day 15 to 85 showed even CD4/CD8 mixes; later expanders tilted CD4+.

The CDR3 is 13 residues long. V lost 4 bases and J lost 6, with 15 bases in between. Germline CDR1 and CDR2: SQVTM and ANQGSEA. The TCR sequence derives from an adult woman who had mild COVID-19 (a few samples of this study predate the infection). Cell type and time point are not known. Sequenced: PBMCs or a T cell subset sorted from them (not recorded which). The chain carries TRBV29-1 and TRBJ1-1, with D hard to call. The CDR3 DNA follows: TGCAGCGTTGTTTGGGATGGTAGGGCTGAAGCTTTCTTT. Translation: CSVVWDGRAEAFF. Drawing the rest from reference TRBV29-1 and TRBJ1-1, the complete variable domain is SAVISQKPSRDICQRGTSLTIQCQVDSQVTMMFWYRQQPGQSLTLIATANQGSEATYESGFVIDKFPISRPNLTFSTLTVSNMSPEDSSIYLCSVVWDGRAEAFFGQGTRLTVV.